This T cell receptor (beta chain) came from a study of CD8 T cells in ankylosing spondylitis. Study-wide results and caveats: A TCR beta motif made of 7 to 9 highly homologous variants seemed typical of ankylosing spondylitis blood. Researchers report that disease-linked clones proved CD8+ and relatively rare in peripheral blood.

TCRdb independently ran MiXCR on the 5' RACE reads; one entry per CDR3 protein. Here the sample spans about 390,000 distinct CDR3 sequences, 20% to 25% being singletons. Germline V CDR1 and CDR2: SNHLY, FYNNEI. The V end was cut by 1 base, the J end by 1 base, with 7 bases between. The CDR3 runs to 14 residues. This clonotype was found a few times. Antigen unknown. V usage is TRBV2 and J usage is TRBJ1-1; unclear D gene. The sequence derives from a male donor with ankylosing spondylitis. Sequenced input: blood, either unsorted or a sorted T cell fraction (not recorded which). The DNA for the CDR3 is TGTGCCAGCAGTGAAGTCGGACCGAACACTGAAGCTTTCTTT. Protein product: CASSEVGPNTEAFF. The variable domain in full, completed from reference TRBV2 and TRBJ1-1, reads EPEVTQTPSHQVTQMGQEVILRCVPISNHLYFYWYRQILGQKVEFLVSFYNNEISEKSEIFDDQFSVERPDGSNFTLKIRSTKLEDSAMYFCASSEVGPNTEAFFGQGTRLTVV.